This TCR beta chain was sequenced during a study of T cell changes during pregnancy in multiple sclerosis. The CDR3 contains 14 residues. Looked up from germline, CDR1 is LGHNT and CDR2 is FRNRAP. Losses at the gene ends were 1 base for V and 13 bases for J; bases not matched to a gene: 9. Only in-frame clones appear in the TCRdb table, and some are missing; sequencing was by immunoSEQ multiplex PCR. The sample yields 90,000 or so clones, more than 85% seen once. The sequences come from peripheral blood, collected in the first trimester of pregnancy. The chain employs TRBV12-5 and TRBJ2-1; 8 positions match TRBD1. The TCR sequence derives from a female donor with multiple sclerosis, enrolled in a pregnancy study. CDR3 in amino acids: CASGLAGQGSSQFF. The CDR3 DNA reads TGTGCTAGTGGTTTGGCCGGACAGGGCTCAAGTCAGTTCTTC.